A single sample is the source of the 27 T cell receptor beta chains below, sequenced in a study of blood T cell repertoires in COVID-19. Generated by immunoSEQ multiplex PCR, the TCRdb table keeps only in-frame clones and is missing some. This sample yields around 190,000 clones, of which under 90% are seen a single time; 6.9% belongs to the top ten. Sequencing was carried out using peripheral blood. These receptor sequences come from a man aged 55 to 70 with acute or convalescent COVID-19.

The V gene is TRBV4-1, the J gene TRBJ2-7; tentative D call: TRBD1 (5 bases). Trimming cost V 0 bases and J 1 base, with 7 bases left between them. This CDR3 region has 14 residues. The germline CDR1 and CDR2 sequences are MGHRA and YSYEKL. The CDR3 region is CASSQEGLSYEQYF. CDR3 sequence (DNA): TGCGCCAGCAGCCAAGAGGGGCTTTCCTACGAGCAGTACTTC.

The J gene is TRBJ1-2, the V gene TRBV4-2; 7 positions agree with TRBD1. CDR3 size: 14 residues. Per the germline V gene, CDR1 is LGHNA and CDR2 is YNFKEQ. The trim removed 3 bases at V and 3 bases at J, leaving 4 bases unmatched. CDR3 in DNA: TGTGCCAGCAGCCATGACAGGGTTGACTATGGCTACACCTTC. Translated, it gives CASSHDRVDYGYTF.

This clone came up a few times. The chain links TRBV19 to TRBJ1-6, with 9 bases identical to TRBD1. This CDR3 spans 13 amino acids. Per germline, CDR1 LNHDA and CDR2 SQIVND (reference sequence). The junction had 8 bases not matched to a gene; V was cut back by 6 bases and J by 14 bases. The CDR3 loop reads CASSGQGQGALHF. DNA of the CDR3: TGTGCCAGTAGCGGACAGGGGCAAGGGGCCCTCCACTTT.

This rearrangement joins TRBV30 to TRBJ2-3; 8 positions agree with TRBD2. The germline V gene encodes CDR1 GTSNPN and CDR2 SVGIG (reference sequence). V shed 4 bases and J 6 bases; nucleotides not matched to a gene: 9. The CDR3 is made up of 14 amino acids. CDR3 coding DNA: TGTGCCTGGACGGCGGGACTAGTGACCGATACGCAGTATTTT. It codes for CAWTAGLVTDTQYF.

The chain links TRBV5-1 to TRBJ1-5; tentatively, D is TRBD1 (5 bases). The CDR3 contains 15 residues. The ends were cut back, 4 bases at V and 7 bases at J, with 18 bases in the middle. Germline V CDR1 and CDR2: SGHRS, YFSETQ. Written as DNA, the CDR3 is TGCGCCAGCAGCACGGGGGGTGGGGCTGGACAGCCCCAGCATTTT. This sequence encodes CASSTGGGAGQPQHF.

This clone showed up just a few times. The rearrangement uses TRBV15 and TRBJ1-1, with D uncertain. This CDR3 is built from 15 residues. Germline loops: CDR1 LNHNV, CDR2 YYDKDF (reference sequence). V lost 1 base to trimming and J lost 6 bases, with 15 bases between them. The CDR3 reads CATSRVLLSRPEAFF. DNA for the CDR3: TGTGCCACCAGCAGAGTACTATTGTCTCGGCCTGAAGCTTTCTTT.

The CDR3 DNA follows: TGTGCCAGCAGCTTGTGGACTAGCGGGAAGAGCTCCTACAATGAGCAGTTCTTC. Translated: CASSLWTSGKSSYNEQFF. The chain has TRBV5-8 and TRBJ2-1, with 12 bases matching TRBD2. This CDR3 region has 18 residues. The V segment lost 1 base and the J segment 0 bases; nucleotides outside the gene matches: 5. CDR1 and CDR2 (germline): SGHTS, YDEGEE.

This chain links TRBV2 with TRBJ1-5, with a tentative D call TRBD1 (5 bases). Germline V gene sequence: CDR1 SNHLY, CDR2 FYNNEI. V was trimmed by 3 bases and J by 6 bases, leaving 12 bases between them. There are 14 residues in the CDR3. The CDR3 protein is CASSEHERGQPQHF. The CDR3 region has the DNA TGTGCCAGCAGTGAGCACGAAAGGGGTCAGCCCCAGCATTTT.

This clone was seen only once. Here the CDR3 reads CASSVGSQGGIQYF. CDR3 coding DNA: TGTGCCAGCAGCGTAGGAAGCCAGGGGGGCATTCAGTACTTC. The chain is built from TRBV9 and TRBJ2-4; D perhaps matches TRBD1 (7 bases). The V end was cut by 0 bases, the J end by 9 bases, with 13 bases between. The CDR3 covers 14 residues. Looked up from germline, CDR1 is SGDLS and CDR2 is YYNGEE.

This chain uses TRBV6-6 with TRBJ2-5, with D maybe TRBD2 (7 bases). This CDR3 has 13 amino acids. Trimming removed 10 bases from V and 4 bases from J, with 16 bases in between. CDR1 MNHNY and CDR2 SVGAGI come from the germline V gene (reference sequence). DNA of the CDR3: TGTGCCAACAGCCGCGGGGGCGCAGAGACCCAGTACTTC. This codes for CANSRGGAETQYF.

The J gene is TRBJ1-2, the V gene TRBV7-2, with TRBD1 identical over 10 bases. Germline V gene lookup returns CDR1 SGHTA and CDR2 FQGNSA. The V gene end was trimmed by 4 bases and the J gene end by 8 bases; junction bases not matched to a gene: 10. This CDR3 is built from 15 residues. CDR3 in DNA: TGTGCCAGCAGCTCCTATGTCGGGACAGGGGAGGGCTACACCTTC. This translates into CASSSYVGTGEGYTF.

The chain links TRBV24-1 to TRBJ2-3; D unclear. CDR1 KGHDR and CDR2 SFDVKD come from the germline V gene. The CDR3 covers 15 residues. V was cut by 4 bases and J by 0 bases, with 10 bases left in between. For the CDR3, the DNA is TGTGCCACCAGTGAATGGAGTTCTAGCACAGATACGCAGTATTTT. Translating it yields CATSEWSSSTDTQYF.

The chain joins TRBV19 to TRBJ2-1; the D gene is possibly TRBD2 (6 bases). V lost 6 bases, J lost 2 bases, and 14 bases lay in between. Germline assignment: CDR1 LNHDA and CDR2 SQIVND (reference sequence). This CDR3 region has 15 residues. The CDR3 DNA follows: TGTGCCAGTAGCCCCGGGGGACGGACCTACAATGAGCAGTTCTTC. It is translated as CASSPGGRTYNEQFF.

The V gene is TRBV15, the J gene TRBJ1-6, with D maybe TRBD1 (5 bases). Germline CDR1 and CDR2: LNHNV and YYDKDF (reference sequence). The CDR3 has 14 amino acids. V was trimmed by 5 bases and J by 5 bases, leaving 10 bases between them. The CDR3 nucleotides are TGTGCCACCAGCGGGGCCCGCGATAATTCACCCCTCCACTTT. Translation gives CATSGARDNSPLHF.

The chain is built from TRBV14 and TRBJ1-2; 7 positions agree with TRBD1. CDR3 length equals 12 residues. Per the germline V gene, CDR1 is SGHDN and CDR2 is FVKESK. Trimming took 4 bases from V and 8 from J; bases not matched to a gene: 4. The CDR3: CASSPDRAGYTF. The DNA of the CDR3 is TGTGCCAGCAGCCCAGACAGGGCGGGCTACACCTTC.

V and J are TRBV2 and TRBJ2-2; TRBD2 might be the D (5 bases). Per the germline V gene, CDR1 is SNHLY and CDR2 is FYNNEI. The CDR3 length is 12 residues. Trimming took off 6 bases at V and 5 bases at J, with 7 bases between the two ends. The chain's CDR3 is CASRRETGELFF. The CDR3, as DNA: TGTGCCAGCAGGAGGGAGACCGGGGAGCTGTTTTTT.

The gene calls are TRBV3-1 (or the pseudogene TRBV3-2) and TRBJ2-1; no clear D. Germline assignment: CDR1 LGHDT and CDR2 YNNKEL (reference sequence). V was clipped by 4 bases and J by 6 bases, with 10 bases between them. The CDR3 covers 13 residues. The CDR3 DNA sequence: TGTGCCAGCAGCCCCTCTTTGTCCAATGAGCAGTTCTTC. Translated, it gives CASSPSLSNEQFF.

The chain couples TRBV12-5 to TRBJ1-5, with D unresolved. The ends were cut back, 3 bases at V and 0 bases at J, with 3 bases in the middle. CDR3 length equals 13 residues. Germline loops: CDR1 LGHNT, CDR2 FRNRAP. Here the CDR3 reads CASGFSSNQPQHF. The CDR3 region has the DNA TGTGCTAGTGGTTTTAGTAGCAATCAGCCCCAGCATTTT.

The CDR3 here is CATSGGLVAREQFF. The DNA for the CDR3 is TGTGCCACCAGCGGAGGACTTGTGGCGCGAGAGCAGTTCTTC. The V call is TRBV15, the J call TRBJ2-1; D perhaps matches TRBD2 (5 bases). Germline CDR1 LNHNV, CDR2 YYDKDF (reference sequence). The CDR3 consists of 14 residues. V was shortened by 5 bases and J by 10 bases, with 18 bases between the two germline ends.

This clone has a single count. The chain is built from TRBV30 and TRBJ2-5, with 10 bases aligning to TRBD2. Per the germline V gene, CDR1 is GTSNPN and CDR2 is SVGIG (reference sequence). The V gene end was trimmed by 4 bases and the J gene end by 5 bases; junction bases not matched to a gene: 7. The CDR3 extends over 14 amino acids. CDR3 in DNA: TGTGCCTGGACTAGCGGGAGATCTACGGAGACCCAGTACTTC. It is translated as CAWTSGRSTETQYF.

This clone appeared a few times. The chain has TRBV18 and TRBJ2-7; TRBD1 matches at 8 bases. Per the germline V gene, CDR1 is KGHSH and CDR2 is LQKENI. This CDR3 region has 16 residues. V dropped 5 bases and J dropped 3; count of bases not matched to a gene: 12. CDR3 protein: CASSTRTGSRLYEQYF. The DNA for the CDR3 is TGTGCCAGCTCAACTCGGACAGGGTCCCGGCTCTACGAGCAGTACTTC. Based on the CDR3 plus reference TRBV18 and TRBJ2-7, the full variable domain is NAGVMQNPRHLVRRRGQEARLRCSPMKGHSHVYWYRQLPEEGLKFMVYLQKENIIDESGMPKERFSAEFPKEGPSILRIQQVVRGDSAAYFCASSTRTGSRLYEQYFGPGTRLTVT.

The DNA for the CDR3 is TGTGCCAGCAGCCAAGAAGCGGGCCCGAACACTGAAGCTTTCTTT. This gives the protein CASSQEAGPNTEAFF. This chain uses TRBV4-2 with TRBJ1-1, with D unclear. The CDR3 sequence is 15 residues long. V was clipped by 0 bases and J by 1 base, with 9 bases between them. Germline loops: CDR1 LGHNA, CDR2 YNFKEQ.

There are a few counts of this clone. V is TRBV30 and J is TRBJ1-3, with D unclear. V was shortened by 1 base and J by 0 bases, with 4 bases between the two germline ends. Looked up from germline, CDR1 is GTSNPN and CDR2 is SVGIG (reference sequence). The CDR3 loop spans 13 amino acids. The CDR3 reads CAWSGLSGNTIYF. As DNA, the CDR3 is TGTGCCTGGAGTGGTCTCTCTGGAAACACCATATATTTT. Full variable domain (outside the CDR3, taken from reference TRBV30 and TRBJ1-3): SQTIHQWPATLVQPVGSPLSLECTVEGTSNPNLYWYRQAAGRGLQLLFYSVGIGQISSEVPQNLSASRPQDRQFILSSKKLLLSDSGFYLCAWSGLSGNTIYFGEGSWLTVV.

This sequence joins TRBV30 and TRBJ2-1; D gene uncertain. Trimming took off 0 bases at V and 7 bases at J, with 10 bases between the two ends. The CDR3 totals 13 residues. From germline, CDR1 is GTSNPN and CDR2 SVGIG (reference sequence). This CDR3 is CAWSVETLNEQFF. The CDR3, as DNA: TGTGCCTGGAGTGTAGAGACTCTGAATGAGCAGTTCTTC. The full variable domain, in which reference TRBV30 and TRBJ2-1 provide the parts outside the CDR3, is SQTIHQWPATLVQPVGSPLSLECTVEGTSNPNLYWYRQAAGRGLQLLFYSVGIGQISSEVPQNLSASRPQDRQFILSSKKLLLSDSGFYLCAWSVETLNEQFFGPGTRLTVL.

This clone was found a few times. V is TRBV15 and J is TRBJ1-5; TRBD1 might be the D (5 bases). Per germline, CDR1 LNHNV and CDR2 YYDKDF (reference sequence). V was pared by 3 bases and J by 7 bases, with 13 bases between. This CDR3 contains 14 residues. The CDR3 DNA reads TGTGCCACCAGCAGGGTAAGGGGAGGCCAGCCCCAGCATTTT. Its protein product is CATSRVRGGQPQHF.

This chain uses TRBV3-1 (or the pseudogene TRBV3-2) with TRBJ1-5, with D uncertain. V was shortened by 4 bases and J by 2 bases, with 9 bases between the two germline ends. The germline V gene has CDR1 LGHDT and CDR2 YNNKEL (reference sequence). CDR3 length: 14 amino acids. The CDR3 DNA sequence: TGTGCCAGCAGCCTAGGAGGACGCAATCAGCCCCAGCATTTT. It yields the protein CASSLGGRNQPQHF.

The rearrangement links TRBV7-2 to TRBJ2-3; TRBD2 agrees at 7 bases. The J segment lost 4 bases and the V segment lost 5 bases, leaving 9 bases of the junction unmatched. CDR3 length: 15 amino acids. Germline V gene lookup returns CDR1 SGHTA and CDR2 FQGNSA. CDR3 protein: CASSPRRGSADTQYF. The CDR3 DNA sequence: TGTGCCAGCAGCCCTCGGCGGGGGTCGGCAGATACGCAGTATTTT.